These T cell receptor beta chains were read from a single sample in a study of blood T cell repertoires in COVID-19. Clones were read by immunoSEQ multiplex PCR, and TCRdb kept only the in-frame ones, dropping some. The sample lists more than 200,000 clones; under 95% were seen once. The specimen sequenced was PBMCs or T cells enriched from blood (not recorded which). All receptors derive from a woman aged 18-35 years who had recovered from COVID-19. Both conserved end residues are part of each CDR3. A D gene is named only where the DNA matches it firmly. Where a row states a size, it is once, few, many or the class of an expanded clone; other rows omit it.

>TRBV12-3/TRBV12-4|-|TRBJ1-2|-
TGTGCCAGCAGTGCAGGCTCTAACTATGGCTACACCTTC
CASSAGSNYGYTF
>TRBV2|-|TRBJ1-1|-
TGTGCCAGCAGAACGCGGGCAGCTGAAGCTTTCTTT
CASRTRAAEAFF
>TRBV9|TRBD2|TRBJ2-3|-
TGTGCCAGCAGCCCCGGGACTAGCGGAGAGGAGTATTTT
CASSPGTSGEEYF
>TRBV19|-|TRBJ1-2|-
TGTGCCAGCGCACGACACCAGACGGTTTCGTTTGGCTACACCTTC
CASARHQTVSFGYTF
>TRBV19|TRBD2|TRBJ2-2|-
TGTGCCAGTAGTATAGAAGGGAGGGCGAACACCGGGGAGCTGTTTTTT
CASSIEGRANTGELFF
>TRBV12-3/TRBV12-4|-|TRBJ1-6|-
TGTGCCAGCAGTCCCTCACTGAATTCACCCCTCCACTTT
CASSPSLNSPLHF
>TRBV7-2|TRBD1|TRBJ1-2|-
TGTGCCAGCAGCACCCCGGGACAGGGGGCGCGGGGTAACTATGGCTACACCTTC
CASSTPGQGARGNYGYTF
>TRBV6-2/TRBV6-3|TRBD2|TRBJ2-3|-
TGTGCCAGCAGCCTTTTGGAGCGGGGGGGCACAGATACGCAGTATTTT
CASSLLERGGTDTQYF
>TRBV7-3|TRBD1|TRBJ2-2|-
TGTGCCAGCAGCTCGGACAGGGGGCGGGGCACCGGGGAGCTGTTTTTT
CASSSDRGRGTGELFF
>TRBV2|-|TRBJ1-4|few
TGTGCCAGCAGTTTTGATCCAACAGGGAGTGTCGAAAAACTGTTTTTT
CASSFDPTGSVEKLFF
>TRBV5-1|TRBD2|TRBJ2-3|-
TGCGCCAGCAGTAGGCTAGCGGGAGGGATAGATACGCAGTATTTT
CASSRLAGGIDTQYF
>TRBV5-1|-|TRBJ1-2|-
TGCGCCAGCAGCTTGGGGGCACCGGGAGGCTACACCTTC
CASSLGAPGGYTF
>TRBV10-2|-|TRBJ1-6|-
TGCGCCAGCAGTGAGGTCAGCGGAAATTCACCCCTCCACTTT
CASSEVSGNSPLHF
>TRBV19|-|TRBJ1-1|-
TGTGCCAGTAGCTTACAGGGCGGGGGCACTGAAGCTTTCTTT
CASSLQGGGTEAFF
>TRBV5-6|TRBD1|TRBJ1-6|-
TGTGCCAGCAGCTTGGGAGGGACAGGGTTTTCACCCCTCCACTTT
CASSLGGTGFSPLHF
>TRBV18|-|TRBJ2-2|-
TGTGCCAGCTCCGAAGCACCCCTGAACACCGGGGAGCTGTTTTTT
CASSEAPLNTGELFF
>TRBV19|TRBD1|TRBJ1-5|-
TGTGCCAGTTCCGGGACAGGGGGCGCGGGCAATCAGCCCCAGCATTTT
CASSGTGGAGNQPQHF
>TRBV4-1|TRBD1|TRBJ1-4|-
TGCGCCAGCAGCCAAGGGCCTCGGGACAGAGATGAAAAACTGTTTTTT
CASSQGPRDRDEKLFF
>TRBV11-2|-|TRBJ2-1|-
TGTGCCAGCAGCACTTTGGACTTTCGGGCCTACAATGAGCAGTTCTTC
CASSTLDFRAYNEQFF
>TRBV27|TRBD2|TRBJ2-1|-
TGTGCCAGCACGACTAGCGGGAGGGCGATTTACAATGAGCAGTTCTTC
CASTTSGRAIYNEQFF
>TRBV10-3|-|TRBJ1-4|few
TGTGCCATCAGTAACCCCCATGGGCAGGCCGGTTGGGAAAAACTGTTTTTT
CAISNPHGQAGWEKLFF
>TRBV14|-|TRBJ2-5|-
TGTGCCAGCAGCCCCCTTGACAGGCAAGAGACCCAGTACTTC
CASSPLDRQETQYF
>TRBV7-9|-|TRBJ2-7|-
TGTGCCAGCAGCTTCCGAGGTGAGCAGTACTTC
CASSFRGEQYF
>TRBV4-3|TRBD1|TRBJ1-1|once
TGCGCCAGCAGCCAAGATCCGACAGGGTTGGGCACTGAAGCTTTCTTT
CASSQDPTGLGTEAFF
>TRBV9|TRBD2|TRBJ2-5|-
TGTGCCAGCAGCGCGGGGGGAGGGTACCCAGAGACCCAGTACTTC
CASSAGGGYPETQYF
>TRBV7-9|-|TRBJ1-1|once
TGTGCCAGCAGCTTCCGGACAGACAGAAACACTGAAGCTTTCTTT
CASSFRTDRNTEAFF
>TRBV7-8|-|TRBJ2-7|-
TGTGCCAGCAGCCGTCACAGTAGCTACGAGCAGTACTTC
CASSRHSSYEQYF
>TRBV19|-|TRBJ2-2|-
TGTGCCAGTAGTGTCGGGGGGCCCGGGGAGCTGTTTTTT
CASSVGGPGELFF
>TRBV7-9|-|TRBJ2-5|-
TGTGCCAGCAGCTCTACCGGGGAGACCCAGTACTTC
CASSSTGETQYF
>TRBV2|TRBD1|TRBJ2-2|once
TGTGCCAGCGGTAGACAGGGGAACACCGGGGAGCTGTTTTTT
CASGRQGNTGELFF
>TRBV18|-|TRBJ1-1|few
TGTGCCAGCTCACCCACCTCGGTACGTGCAGGGAACGGCGACACTGAAGCTTTCTTT
CASSPTSVRAGNGDTEAFF
>TRBV6-4|TRBD1|TRBJ1-2|-
TGTGCCAGCAGTGATCAGCCGGGACAGGGCTTCTATGGCTACACCTTC
CASSDQPGQGFYGYTF
>TRBV5-1|-|TRBJ1-6|-
TGCGCCAGCAGCGACACCGACAGGACCCCGGCACCCCTCCACTTT
CASSDTDRTPAPLHF
>TRBV27|-|TRBJ1-1|once
TGTGCCAGCAGTTTATCTGTCTGGGGCTTCGTGGGGGGGAACACTGAAGCTTTCTTT
CASSLSVWGFVGGNTEAFF
>TRBV15|-|TRBJ1-6|once
TGTGCCACCAGCATGGGCGTGAAAAATTCACCCCTCCACTTT
CATSMGVKNSPLHF
>TRBV10-3|-|TRBJ2-2|-
TGTGCCATCAACCTGCGCGACACCGGGGAGCTGTTTTTT
CAINLRDTGELFF
>TRBV7-2|-|TRBJ2-3|-
TGTGCCAGCAGCTTATCCGGGGGTTTAACAGATACGCAGTATTTT
CASSLSGGLTDTQYF
>TRBV2|-|TRBJ2-5|-
TGTGCCAGCAGTGAATGGCGGGAAACCCAGTACTTC
CASSEWRETQYF
>TRBV3-1/TRBV3-2|-|TRBJ2-1|-
TGTGCCAGCAGCCGGGACTTCTATCGGCGCAATGAGCAGTTCTTC
CASSRDFYRRNEQFF
>TRBV18|-|TRBJ1-3|-
TGTGCCAGCTCACCAGGTTTGGGACAAAACACCATATATTTT
CASSPGLGQNTIYF
>TRBV5-4|-|TRBJ1-1|-
TGTGCCAGCAGCTTGGGAGGTAGCATTAGTCTGGAAGCTTTCTTT
CASSLGGSISLEAFF
>TRBV4-1|-|TRBJ2-2|few
TGCGCCAGCAGCCAAAGGGGGACGGACACCGGGGAGCTGTTTTTT
CASSQRGTDTGELFF
>TRBV18|-|TRBJ1-6|-
TGTGCCAGCTCACCTGGCAGGGTCAATTCTAATTCACCCCTCCACTTT
CASSPGRVNSNSPLHF
>TRBV3-1/TRBV3-2|TRBD1|TRBJ1-2|-
TGTGCCAGCAGCCAAAGGGACAGGGGACGGTACGGCTACACCTTC
CASSQRDRGRYGYTF
>TRBV5-6|-|TRBJ1-6|-
TGTGCCAGCAGCCCCGGCCCCCCAGGGATAAGTTCACCCCTCCACTTT
CASSPGPPGISSPLHF
>TRBV6-5|TRBD2|TRBJ2-7|-
TGTGCCAGCAGTCCACGATCTAGCGGCGAGGCGGAGCAGTACTTC
CASSPRSSGEAEQYF
>TRBV5-1|TRBD1|TRBJ1-3|-
TGCGCCAGCAGCTTGTCAGGGGGCTCTGGAAACACCATATATTTT
CASSLSGGSGNTIYF
>TRBV19|TRBD1|TRBJ1-2|-
TGTGCCGTTGGGACAGCCTATGGCTACACCTTC
CAVGTAYGYTF
>TRBV11-2|TRBD1|TRBJ2-1|-
TGTGCCAGCAGCTTGACAGGGGGTAAAAATGAGCAGTTCTTC
CASSLTGGKNEQFF
>TRBV2|-|TRBJ2-2|-
TGTGCCAGCAGTGGGAGGGGGCTGGACACCGGGGAGCTGTTTTTT
CASSGRGLDTGELFF
>TRBV10-3|-|TRBJ1-5|-
TGTGCCAGGCCAGACCGGACACCGTATAGCAATCAGCCCCAGCATTTT
CARPDRTPYSNQPQHF
>TRBV6-6|-|TRBJ2-3|-
TGTGCCAGCAGCCCGGGACTGAGCACAGATACGCAGTATTTT
CASSPGLSTDTQYF
>TRBV3-1/TRBV3-2|TRBD2|TRBJ2-1|-
TGTGCCAGCCGGACTAGCGGGAGCTACAATGAGCAGTTCTTC
CASRTSGSYNEQFF
>TRBV19|TRBD2|TRBJ2-3|-
TGTGCCAGTAGCCTAGCGGGGGTGGACCTCCTTAATACGCAGTATTTT
CASSLAGVDLLNTQYF
>TRBV11-3|-|TRBJ1-2|-
TGTGCCAGCAGCCCACCCGACAGGGGCTACACCTTC
CASSPPDRGYTF
>TRBV28|TRBD1|TRBJ1-3|-
TGTGCCAGCAGGGGACAGGGCGAAAACACCATATATTTT
CASRGQGENTIYF
>TRBV4-3|-|TRBJ1-1|-
TGCGCCAGCAGCCAAGTAGGGACACCGAACACTGAAGCTTTCTTT
CASSQVGTPNTEAFF
>TRBV5-4|TRBD1|TRBJ1-2|-
TGTGCCAGCAGCTTGGGGGGACAGGGGCCCTATGGCTACACCTTC
CASSLGGQGPYGYTF